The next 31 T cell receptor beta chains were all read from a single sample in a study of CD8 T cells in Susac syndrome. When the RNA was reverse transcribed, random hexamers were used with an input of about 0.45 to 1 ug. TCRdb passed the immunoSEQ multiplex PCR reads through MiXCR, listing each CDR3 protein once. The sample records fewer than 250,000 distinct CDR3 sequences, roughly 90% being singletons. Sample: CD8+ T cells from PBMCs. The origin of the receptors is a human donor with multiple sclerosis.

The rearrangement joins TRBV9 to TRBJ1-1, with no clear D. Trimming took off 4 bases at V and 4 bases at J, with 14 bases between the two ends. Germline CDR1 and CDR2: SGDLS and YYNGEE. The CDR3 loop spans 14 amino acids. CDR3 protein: CASSTTPQSTEAFF. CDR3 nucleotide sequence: TGTGCCAGCAGCACCACTCCCCAATCCACTGAAGCTTTCTTT.

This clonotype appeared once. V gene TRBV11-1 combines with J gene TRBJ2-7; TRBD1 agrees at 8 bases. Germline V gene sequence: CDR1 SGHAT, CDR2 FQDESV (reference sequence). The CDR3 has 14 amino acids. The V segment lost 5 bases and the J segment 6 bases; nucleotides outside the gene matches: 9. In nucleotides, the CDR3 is TGTGCCAGCAGCCCTAGGACAGGGAAGGCCGAGCAGTACTTC. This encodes CASSPRTGKAEQYF.

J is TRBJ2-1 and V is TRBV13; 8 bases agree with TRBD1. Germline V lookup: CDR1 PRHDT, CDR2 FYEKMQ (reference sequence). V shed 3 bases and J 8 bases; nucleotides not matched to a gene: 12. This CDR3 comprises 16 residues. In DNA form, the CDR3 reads TGTGCCAGCAGCTTTTTCCAGCGGACAGGGCTGGATGAGCAGTTCTTC. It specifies CASSFFQRTGLDEQFF.

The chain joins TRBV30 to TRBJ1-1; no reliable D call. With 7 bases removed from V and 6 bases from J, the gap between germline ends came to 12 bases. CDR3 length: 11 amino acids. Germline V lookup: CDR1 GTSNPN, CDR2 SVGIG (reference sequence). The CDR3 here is CALDGYAEAFF. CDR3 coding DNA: TGTGCCTTGGACGGGTACGCTGAAGCTTTCTTT.

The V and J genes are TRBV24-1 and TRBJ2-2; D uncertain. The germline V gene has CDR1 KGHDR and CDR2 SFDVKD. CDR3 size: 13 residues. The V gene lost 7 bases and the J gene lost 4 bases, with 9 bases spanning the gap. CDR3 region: CATSSRATGELFF. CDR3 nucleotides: TGTGCCACCAGCTCAAGGGCCACCGGGGAGCTGTTTTTT.

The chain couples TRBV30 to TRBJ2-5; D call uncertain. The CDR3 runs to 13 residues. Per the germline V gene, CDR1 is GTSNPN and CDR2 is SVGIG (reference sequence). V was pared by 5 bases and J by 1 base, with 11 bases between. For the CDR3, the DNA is TGTGCCTGGTCCCCCCCGGCCCAAGAGACCCAGTACTTC. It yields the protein CAWSPPAQETQYF.

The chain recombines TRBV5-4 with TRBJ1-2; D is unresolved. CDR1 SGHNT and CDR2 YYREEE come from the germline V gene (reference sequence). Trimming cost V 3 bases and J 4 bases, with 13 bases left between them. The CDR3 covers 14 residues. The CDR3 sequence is CASSSAAVFYGYTF. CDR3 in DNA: TGTGCCAGCAGCTCTGCAGCGGTCTTCTATGGCTACACCTTC.

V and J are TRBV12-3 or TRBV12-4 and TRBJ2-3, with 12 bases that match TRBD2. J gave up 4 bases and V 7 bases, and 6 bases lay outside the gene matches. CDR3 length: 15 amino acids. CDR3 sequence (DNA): TGTGCCAGCAACCTAGCGGGGGGGCTCCCAGATACGCAGTATTTT. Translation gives CASNLAGGLPDTQYF.

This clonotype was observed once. This CDR3 is CASSLHLALEQFF. CDR3 coding DNA: TGTGCCAGCAGCTTGCATCTAGCCCTCGAGCAGTTCTTC. V gene TRBV5-5 combines with J gene TRBJ2-1; possible D gene TRBD2, 5 bases. The germline gives CDR1 SGHKS, CDR2 YYEKEE (reference sequence). The CDR3 covers 13 residues. Trimming left V 1 base short and J 10 bases short, with 12 bases between.

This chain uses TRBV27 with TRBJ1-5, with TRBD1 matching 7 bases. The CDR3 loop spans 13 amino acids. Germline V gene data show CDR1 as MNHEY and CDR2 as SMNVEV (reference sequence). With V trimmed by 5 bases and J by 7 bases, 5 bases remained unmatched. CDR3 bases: TGTGCCAGCAGTCCAGTAGGGGGCCAGCCCCAGCATTTT. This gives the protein CASSPVGGQPQHF.

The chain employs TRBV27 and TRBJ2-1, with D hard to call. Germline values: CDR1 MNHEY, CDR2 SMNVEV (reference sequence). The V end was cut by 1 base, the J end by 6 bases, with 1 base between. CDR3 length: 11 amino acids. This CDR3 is CASSLFNEQFF. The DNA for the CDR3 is TGTGCCAGCAGTTTATTCAATGAGCAGTTCTTC.

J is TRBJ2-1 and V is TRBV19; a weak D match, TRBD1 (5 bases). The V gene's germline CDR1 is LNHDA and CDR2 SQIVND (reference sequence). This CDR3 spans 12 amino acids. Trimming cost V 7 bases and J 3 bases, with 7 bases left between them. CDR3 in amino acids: CASTGHYNEQFF. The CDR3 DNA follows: TGTGCCAGTACAGGGCACTACAATGAGCAGTTCTTC.

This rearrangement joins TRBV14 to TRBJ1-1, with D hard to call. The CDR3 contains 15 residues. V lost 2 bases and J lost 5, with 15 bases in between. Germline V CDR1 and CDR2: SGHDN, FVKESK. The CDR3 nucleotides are TGTGCCAGCAGCCAATTATTAGAGTCGGGAACTGAAGCTTTCTTT. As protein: CASSQLLESGTEAFF.

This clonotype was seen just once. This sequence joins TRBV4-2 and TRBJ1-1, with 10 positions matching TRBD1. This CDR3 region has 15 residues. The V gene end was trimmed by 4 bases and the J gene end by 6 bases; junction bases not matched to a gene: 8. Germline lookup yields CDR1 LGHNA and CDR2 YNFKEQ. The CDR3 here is CASSPGQGLLAEAFF. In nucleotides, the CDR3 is TGTGCCAGCAGCCCGGGACAGGGGCTTCTGGCTGAAGCTTTCTTT.

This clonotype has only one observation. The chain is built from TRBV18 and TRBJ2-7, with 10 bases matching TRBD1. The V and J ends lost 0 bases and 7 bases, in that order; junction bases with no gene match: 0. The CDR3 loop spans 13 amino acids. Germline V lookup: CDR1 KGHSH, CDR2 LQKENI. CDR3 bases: TGTGCCAGCTCACCACCGGGACAGGGGGAGCAGTACTTC. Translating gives CASSPPGQGEQYF. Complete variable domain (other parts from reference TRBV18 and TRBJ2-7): NAGVMQNPRHLVRRRGQEARLRCSPMKGHSHVYWYRQLPEEGLKFMVYLQKENIIDESGMPKERFSAEFPKEGPSILRIQQVVRGDSAAYFCASSPPGQGEQYFGPGTRLTVT.

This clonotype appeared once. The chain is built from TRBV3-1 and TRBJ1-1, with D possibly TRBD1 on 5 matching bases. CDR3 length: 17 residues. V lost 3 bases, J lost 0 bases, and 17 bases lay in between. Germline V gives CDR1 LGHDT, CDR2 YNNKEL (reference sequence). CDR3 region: CASSQQDRGPMNTEAFF. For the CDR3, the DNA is TGTGCCAGCAGCCAGCAAGATAGGGGTCCCATGAACACTGAAGCTTTCTTT.

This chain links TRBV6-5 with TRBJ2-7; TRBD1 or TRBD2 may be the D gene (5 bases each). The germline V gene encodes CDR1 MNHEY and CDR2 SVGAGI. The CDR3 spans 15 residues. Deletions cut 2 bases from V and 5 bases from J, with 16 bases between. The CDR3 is CASSYQGTGRNEQYF. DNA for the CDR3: TGTGCCAGCAGTTACCAAGGGACCGGTCGGAACGAGCAGTACTTC.

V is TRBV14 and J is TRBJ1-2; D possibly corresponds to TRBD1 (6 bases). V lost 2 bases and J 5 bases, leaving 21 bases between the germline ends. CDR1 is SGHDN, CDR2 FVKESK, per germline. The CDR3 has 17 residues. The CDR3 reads CASSQLGRTRGTYGYTF. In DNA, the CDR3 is TGTGCCAGCAGCCAACTAGGACGCACAAGGGGGACTTATGGCTACACCTTC.

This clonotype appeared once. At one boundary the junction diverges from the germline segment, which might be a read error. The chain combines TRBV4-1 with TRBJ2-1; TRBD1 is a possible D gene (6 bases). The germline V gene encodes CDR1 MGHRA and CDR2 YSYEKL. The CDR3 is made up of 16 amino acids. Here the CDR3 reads CAGSQVQGGDYNEQFF. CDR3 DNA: TGCGCCGGCAGCCAAGTACAGGGTGGGGACTACAATGAGCAGTTCTTC.

The CDR3 DNA reads as TGCAGTGGGGCGGGAGAGGATACCGGGGAGCTGTTTTTT. Protein product: CSGAGEDTGELFF. The chain combines TRBV20-1 with TRBJ2-2; 7 nucleotides align to TRBD2. V lost 7 bases, J lost 5 bases, and 7 bases stayed unmatched. CDR3 length equals 13 residues. Germline-derived CDR1 and CDR2 are DFQATT and SNEGSKA (reference sequence).

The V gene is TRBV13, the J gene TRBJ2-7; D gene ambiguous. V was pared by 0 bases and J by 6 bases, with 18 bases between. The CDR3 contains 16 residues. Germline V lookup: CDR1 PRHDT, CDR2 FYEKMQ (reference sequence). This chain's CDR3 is CASSLGLVGRSAEQYF. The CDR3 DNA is TGTGCCAGCAGCTTAGGCCTAGTTGGGCGTTCCGCCGAGCAGTACTTC. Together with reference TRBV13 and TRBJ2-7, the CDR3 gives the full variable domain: AAGVIQSPRHLIKEKRETATLKCYPIPRHDTVYWYQQGPGQDPQFLISFYEKMQSDKGSIPDRFSAQQFSDYHSELNMSSLELGDSALYFCASSLGLVGRSAEQYFGPGTRLTVT.

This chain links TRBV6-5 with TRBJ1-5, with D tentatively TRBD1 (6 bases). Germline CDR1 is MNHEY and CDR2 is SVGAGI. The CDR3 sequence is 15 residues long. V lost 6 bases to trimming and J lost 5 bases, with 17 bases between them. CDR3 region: CASRLTDSSHQPQHF. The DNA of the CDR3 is TGTGCCAGCAGATTGACGGACAGCTCTCATCAGCCCCAGCATTTT.

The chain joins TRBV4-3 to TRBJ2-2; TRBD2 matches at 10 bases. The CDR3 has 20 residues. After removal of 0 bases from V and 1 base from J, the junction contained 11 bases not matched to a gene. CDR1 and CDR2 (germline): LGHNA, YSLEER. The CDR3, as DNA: TGCGCCAGCAGCCAAGAGACGAGCGGGAGGGAATGGAAGAACACCGGGGAGCTGTTTTTT. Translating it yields CASSQETSGREWKNTGELFF.

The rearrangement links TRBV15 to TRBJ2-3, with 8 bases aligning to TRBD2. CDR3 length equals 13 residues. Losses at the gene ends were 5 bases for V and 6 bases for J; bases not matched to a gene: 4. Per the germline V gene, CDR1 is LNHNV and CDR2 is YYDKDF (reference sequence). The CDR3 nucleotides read TGTGCCACCAGCGGGACTAGGGGGGATACGCAGTATTTT. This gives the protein CATSGTRGDTQYF.

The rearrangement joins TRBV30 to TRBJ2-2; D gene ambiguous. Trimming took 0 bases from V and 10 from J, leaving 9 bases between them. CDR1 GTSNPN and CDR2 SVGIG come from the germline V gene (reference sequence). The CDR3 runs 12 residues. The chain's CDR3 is CAWSVGRTELFF. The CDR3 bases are TGTGCCTGGAGTGTTGGGCGTACGGAGCTGTTTTTT.

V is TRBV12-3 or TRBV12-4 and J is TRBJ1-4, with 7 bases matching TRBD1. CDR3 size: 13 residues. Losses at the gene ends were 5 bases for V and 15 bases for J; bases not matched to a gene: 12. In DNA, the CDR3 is TGTGCCAGCAGTATGGGACAGCCAGGAGGGTTGTTTTTT. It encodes CASSMGQPGGLFF.

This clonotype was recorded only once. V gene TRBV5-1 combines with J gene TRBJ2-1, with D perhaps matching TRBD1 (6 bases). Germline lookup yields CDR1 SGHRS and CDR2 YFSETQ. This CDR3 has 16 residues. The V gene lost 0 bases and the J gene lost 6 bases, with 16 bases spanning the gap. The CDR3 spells CASSLEGDTRPNEQFF. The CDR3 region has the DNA TGCGCCAGCAGCTTGGAAGGGGACACGCGACCCAATGAGCAGTTCTTC.

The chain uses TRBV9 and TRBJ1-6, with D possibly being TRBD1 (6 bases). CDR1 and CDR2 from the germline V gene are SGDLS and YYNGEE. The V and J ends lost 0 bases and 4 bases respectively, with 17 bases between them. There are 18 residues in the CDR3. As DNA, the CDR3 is TGTGCCAGCAGCGTAGGGGGAACTGGACAGCTATATAATTCACCCCTCCACTTT. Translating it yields CASSVGGTGQLYNSPLHF.

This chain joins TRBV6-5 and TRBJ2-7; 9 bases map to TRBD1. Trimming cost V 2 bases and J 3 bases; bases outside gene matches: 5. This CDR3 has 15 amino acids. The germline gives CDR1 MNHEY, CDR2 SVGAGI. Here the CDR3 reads CASSYTGQGSYEQYF. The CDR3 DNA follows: TGTGCCAGCAGTTACACGGGACAGGGTAGCTACGAGCAGTACTTC.

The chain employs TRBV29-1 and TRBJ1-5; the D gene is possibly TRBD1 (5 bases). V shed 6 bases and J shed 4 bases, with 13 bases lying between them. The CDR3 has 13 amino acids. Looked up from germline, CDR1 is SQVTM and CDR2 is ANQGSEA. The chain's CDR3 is CSVGNRPNQPQHF. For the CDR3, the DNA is TGCAGCGTAGGGAACAGGCCTAATCAGCCCCAGCATTTT.

DNA of the CDR3: TGTGCCAGCAAAGGTCCTCGTGGAAGATGGGATACGCAGTATTTT. Translated: CASKGPRGRWDTQYF. The gene calls are TRBV12-3 or TRBV12-4 and TRBJ2-3; D unresolved. The CDR3 covers 15 residues. Trimming pared 7 bases from V and 6 bases from J, leaving 20 bases between.